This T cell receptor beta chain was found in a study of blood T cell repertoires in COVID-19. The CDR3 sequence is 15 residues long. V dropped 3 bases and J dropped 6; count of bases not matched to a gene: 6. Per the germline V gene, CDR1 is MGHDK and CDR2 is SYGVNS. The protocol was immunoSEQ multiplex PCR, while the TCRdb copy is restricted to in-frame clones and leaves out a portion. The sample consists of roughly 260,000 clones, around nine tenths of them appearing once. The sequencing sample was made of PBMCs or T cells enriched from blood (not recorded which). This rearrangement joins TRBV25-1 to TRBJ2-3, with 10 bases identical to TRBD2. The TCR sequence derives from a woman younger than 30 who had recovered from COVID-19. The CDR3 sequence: CASSDQREGPDTQYF. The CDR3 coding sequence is TGTGCCAGCAGTGATCAGCGGGAGGGCCCGGATACGCAGTATTTT.